This record looks at one TCR beta chain sequence and its context. This CDR3 has 16 residues. Per the germline V gene, CDR1 is LNHDA and CDR2 is SQIVND (reference sequence). Trimming left V 3 bases short and J 8 bases short, with 17 bases between. This record belongs to a study of blood T cell repertoires in COVID-19. In the study overall: From T cells, B-cell-depleted T cells, or PBMCs came the material, which was cDNA or gDNA.

Authors' processing steps: Amplification of reference gene primers provided the estimated nucleated cell counts. TCRdb keeps only in-frame clones here, not all; method: immunoSEQ multiplex PCR. V and J calls and clone size are copied from that table; D and trimming were computed from the DNA. The sample consists of hundreds of thousands of clones, about 85% of them appearing once. Sequenced input: peripheral blood. This clonotype originated in a woman aged 45-59 years who had recovered from COVID-19. This rearrangement joins TRBV19 to TRBJ1-6; TRBD1 might be the D (6 bases). CDR3 sequence reads: CASSMGGTPRDSPLHF. The CDR3 DNA follows: TGTGCCAGTAGTATGGGGGGGACACCTCGGGATTCACCCCTCCACTTT.